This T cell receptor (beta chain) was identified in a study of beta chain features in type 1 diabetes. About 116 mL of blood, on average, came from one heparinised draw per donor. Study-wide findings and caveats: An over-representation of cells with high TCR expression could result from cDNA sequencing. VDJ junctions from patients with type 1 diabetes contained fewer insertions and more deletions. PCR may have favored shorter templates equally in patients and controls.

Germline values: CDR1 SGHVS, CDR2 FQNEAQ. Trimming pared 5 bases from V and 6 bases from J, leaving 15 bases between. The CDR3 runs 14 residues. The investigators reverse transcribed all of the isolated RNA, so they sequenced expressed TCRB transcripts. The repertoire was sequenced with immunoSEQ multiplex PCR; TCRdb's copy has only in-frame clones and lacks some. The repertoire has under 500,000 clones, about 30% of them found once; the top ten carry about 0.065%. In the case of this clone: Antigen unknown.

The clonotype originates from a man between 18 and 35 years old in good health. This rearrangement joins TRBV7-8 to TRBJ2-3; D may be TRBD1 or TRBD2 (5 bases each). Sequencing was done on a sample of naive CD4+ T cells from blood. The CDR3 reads CASSVVAEGDTQYF. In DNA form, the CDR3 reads TGTGCCAGCAGCGTCGTGGCCGAGGGGGATACGCAGTATTTT. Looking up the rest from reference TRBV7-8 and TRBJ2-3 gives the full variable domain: GAGVSQSPRYKVAKRGQDVALRCDPISGHVSLFWYQQALGQGPEFLTYFQNEAQLDKSGLPSDRFFAERPEGSVSTLKIQRTQQEDSAVYLCASSVVAEGDTQYFGPGTRLTVL.